This TCR beta chain emerged from a study of neurological immune-mediated disorders. Notes on the study in general: None of the CDR3 amino acid sequences found in expanded clones was shared across subjects. This suggests that the TCR-beta repertoires were private in all groups.

The cDNA came from 5'RACE with 10-nucleotide random UMIs. Per sequencing run, 15-18 subjects together gave over 180 million TCR-beta sequences. From the 5' RACE reads, TCRdb called clonotypes with MiXCR, one entry per CDR3 protein. This sample yields 75,000 to 85,000 distinct CDR3 sequences, of which over 15% are seen a single time; less than 20% belongs to the top ten. This clonotype was detected only a few times. The antigen is undetermined. Germline V lookup: CDR1 SGHVS, CDR2 FQNEAQ. V shed 1 base and J shed 3 bases, with 9 bases lying between them. The CDR3 is 15 amino acids. The sequenced sample was PBMCs. The clonotype comes from a woman aged 40 to 50 in good health. J is TRBJ1-4 and V is TRBV7-8, with D possibly matching TRBD1 (6 bases). The CDR3 DNA is TGTGCCAGCAGCTTAGAGGCAGGGGCTAATGAAAAACTGTTTTTT. Translated, it gives CASSLEAGANEKLFF.